This T cell receptor (beta chain) was documented in a study of beta chain features in type 1 diabetes. V gave up 5 bases and J gave up 7 bases; unmatched junction bases: 7. Germline CDR1 reads SGHTA; CDR2 reads FQGNSA. The CDR3 covers 14 residues. Expressed TCRB transcripts were sequenced, since all the RNA that had been isolated was reverse transcribed. Clones were sequenced by immunoSEQ multiplex PCR, and TCRdb holds only the in-frame ones, with some missing. The table records about 320,000 clones, 14% of them present only once. This chain joins TRBV7-2 and TRBJ1-5, with 8 bases matching TRBD1. The sequence derives from a man younger than 45 in good health. The sample was central memory CD4+ T cells from blood. The CDR3 sequence: CASSIQGGRQPQHF. The CDR3 DNA follows: TGTGCCAGCAGCATACAGGGGGGGAGACAGCCCCAGCATTTT.